This is a list of T cell receptor beta chains from one sample in a study of T cells in Graves' hyperthyroidism and ophthalmopathy. TCRdb reprocessed the multiplex PCR reads via MiXCR and lists one record per CDR3 protein. The table includes 350,000 or so distinct CDR3 sequences, roughly a fifth detected once. Sequencing input: blood. These receptors all stem from a woman in her 50s with Graves' hyperthyroidism. CDR3s leave out the opening cysteine and the closing phenylalanine or tryptophan. Each record gives: J gene, V gene, CDR3 protein.

j_call: TRBJ1-1
v_call: TRBV6-1
cdr3_aa: ASRDRGTNTEAF

j_call: TRBJ1-1
v_call: TRBV5-1
cdr3_aa: ASSLRRTTEAF

j_call: TRBJ1-1
v_call: TRBV28
cdr3_aa: ASSLMGVGNTEAF

j_call: TRBJ2-1
v_call: TRBV7-8
cdr3_aa: ASSLRQNRLGEQF

j_call: TRBJ1-1
v_call: TRBV3-1
cdr3_aa: ASSLRDRGPEAF

j_call: TRBJ2-7
v_call: TRBV29-1
cdr3_aa: SVQGAGQGEQY

j_call: TRBJ1-2
v_call: TRBV18
cdr3_aa: ASSPRALGQGRSGYT

j_call: TRBJ1-3
v_call: TRBV9
cdr3_aa: ASSVDHSGNTIY

j_call: TRBJ2-1
v_call: TRBV19
cdr3_aa: ASSMFLTSGSFYEQF

j_call: TRBJ2-1
v_call: TRBV27
cdr3_aa: ASSLFLANEQF

j_call: TRBJ1-1
v_call: TRBV25-1
cdr3_aa: ASSEGEILNTEAF

j_call: TRBJ2-5
v_call: TRBV6-1
cdr3_aa: ASKTVQTEETQY

j_call: TRBJ2-7
v_call: TRBV27
cdr3_aa: ASSRSTGGYEQY

j_call: TRBJ1-4
v_call: TRBV30
cdr3_aa: AWSVGANEKLF

j_call: TRBJ2-3
v_call: TRBV28
cdr3_aa: ASSLRGAGGDTQY

j_call: TRBJ2-5
v_call: TRBV12-5
cdr3_aa: ASGLSRAETQY

j_call: TRBJ2-7
v_call: TRBV5-6
cdr3_aa: ASSPLWKLAGGVYEQY

j_call: TRBJ2-5
v_call: TRBV10-3
cdr3_aa: AASRIRDRQETQY

j_call: TRBJ2-7
v_call: TRBV11-2
cdr3_aa: ASSKQGAGYEQY

j_call: TRBJ2-6
v_call: TRBV6-1
cdr3_aa: ASTYRVPGANVLT

j_call: TRBJ2-7
v_call: TRBV11-2
cdr3_aa: ASSSRTGSPYEQY

j_call: TRBJ1-5
v_call: TRBV6-9
cdr3_aa: ASSYCPAGSGQPQH

j_call: TRBJ1-5
v_call: TRBV4-1
cdr3_aa: ASSQERGRNQPQH

j_call: TRBJ1-3
v_call: TRBV15
cdr3_aa: ATSTLPGEAIY

j_call: TRBJ1-5
v_call: TRBV18
cdr3_aa: ASSPGRGYNQPQH

j_call: TRBJ2-7
v_call: TRBV6-1
cdr3_aa: ASSSGQGPYEQY

j_call: TRBJ2-3
v_call: TRBV11-2
cdr3_aa: ASSFGLAGEITDTQY

j_call: TRBJ1-1
v_call: TRBV28
cdr3_aa: ASSFRDTYTEAF

j_call: TRBJ2-2
v_call: TRBV7-9
cdr3_aa: ASSPGQGPTGELF

j_call: TRBJ1-1
v_call: TRBV2
cdr3_aa: ASSWGQNTEAF

j_call: TRBJ2-7
v_call: TRBV6-6
cdr3_aa: ASSYSPTGRQY

j_call: TRBJ1-5
v_call: TRBV7-8
cdr3_aa: ASRGDRGDQPQH

j_call: TRBJ1-1
v_call: TRBV12-3/TRBV12-4
cdr3_aa: ASRLDSRPNTEAF

j_call: TRBJ1-1
v_call: TRBV5-1
cdr3_aa: ASRSAQGQNTEAF

j_call: TRBJ2-1
v_call: TRBV27
cdr3_aa: ASSWNTYNEQF

j_call: TRBJ2-1
v_call: TRBV30
cdr3_aa: AWTSGGSYNEQF

j_call: TRBJ1-3
v_call: TRBV28
cdr3_aa: ASSLWSSNSGNTIY

j_call: TRBJ1-3
v_call: TRBV5-6
cdr3_aa: ASGSRDIQGNTIY

j_call: TRBJ1-2
v_call: TRBV5-5
cdr3_aa: ASSSRTGLQANYGYT

j_call: TRBJ1-4
v_call: TRBV10-3
cdr3_aa: AISDPDRPAGGEKLF

j_call: TRBJ1-4
v_call: TRBV27
cdr3_aa: ASSADRPATNEKLF

j_call: TRBJ2-5
v_call: TRBV3-1
cdr3_aa: ASSRDPREETQY

j_call: TRBJ2-4
v_call: TRBV18
cdr3_aa: ASSPGSLAKNIQY

j_call: TRBJ2-5
v_call: TRBV12-3/TRBV12-4
cdr3_aa: ASSLFGVQETQY

j_call: TRBJ2-3
v_call: TRBV19
cdr3_aa: ASGGGRTDTQY

j_call: TRBJ2-2
v_call: TRBV7-3
cdr3_aa: ASSGTGNAGELF

j_call: TRBJ2-1
v_call: TRBV12-3/TRBV12-4
cdr3_aa: ASSLASGGHEQF

j_call: TRBJ2-3
v_call: TRBV3-1
cdr3_aa: ASSQGQGAGTDTQY

j_call: TRBJ1-6
v_call: TRBV6-2/TRBV6-3
cdr3_aa: ASSYVLGRGYNSPLH

j_call: TRBJ2-3
v_call: TRBV7-3
cdr3_aa: ASSQSLKGDTQY

j_call: TRBJ2-1
v_call: TRBV24-1
cdr3_aa: ATSDLGQGADEQF

j_call: TRBJ1-6
v_call: TRBV18
cdr3_aa: ASSRDGSYNSPLH

j_call: TRBJ2-3
v_call: TRBV28
cdr3_aa: ASSLTGQGAIDTQY

j_call: TRBJ2-3
v_call: TRBV20-1
cdr3_aa: SARPSGGASDTQY